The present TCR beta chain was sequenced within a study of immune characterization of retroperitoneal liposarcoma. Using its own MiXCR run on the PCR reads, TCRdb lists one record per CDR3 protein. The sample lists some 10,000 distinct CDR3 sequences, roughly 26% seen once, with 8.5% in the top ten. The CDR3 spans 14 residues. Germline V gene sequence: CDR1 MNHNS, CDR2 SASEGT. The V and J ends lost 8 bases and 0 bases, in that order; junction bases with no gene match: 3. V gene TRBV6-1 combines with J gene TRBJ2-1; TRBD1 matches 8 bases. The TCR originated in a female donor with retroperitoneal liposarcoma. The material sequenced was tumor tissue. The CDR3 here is CASDDRGSYNEQFF. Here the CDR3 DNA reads TGTGCCAGCGACGACAGGGGCTCCTACAATGAGCAGTTCTTC.